These 10 T cell receptor beta chains came from one sample sequenced in a study of neurological immune-mediated disorders. Time point indicated: longitudinal time-point 1 (baseline). TCRdb ran MiXCR on the 5' RACE reads and lists one entry per CDR3 protein. The sample has 55,000 to 80,000 distinct CDR3 sequences; about an eighth are singletons. What was sequenced was PBMCs. The receptors derive from a female donor with HTLV-1-associated myelopathy (HAM/TSP).

This clonotype was recorded many times. This chain connects TRBV5-1 to TRBJ2-4; D perhaps matches TRBD2 (5 bases). With 4 bases removed from V and 8 bases from J, the gap between germline ends came to 13 bases. The germline CDR1 and CDR2 sequences are SGHRS and YFSETQ. The CDR3 is 13 amino acids. The CDR3 is CASSPGGLDIQYF. The CDR3 DNA is TGCGCCAGCAGCCCCGGCGGGCTGGACATTCAGTACTTC.

About this clonotype: Sequence at one end of the junction differs from germline and may be a read error. This rearrangement joins TRBV7-2 to TRBJ2-7; the match to TRBD2 covers 7 bases. The CDR3 spans 14 residues. Germline V gene sequence: CDR1 SGHTA, CDR2 FQGNSA. The CDR3 DNA sequence: TGTGCCAGCAGCGGCGGGGGACGCTCCTACGAGCTGTACTTC. This sequence encodes CASSGGGRSYELYF.

This clonotype has a count of ten or more. The chain couples TRBV2 to TRBJ1-2, with D possibly matching TRBD1 (5 bases). V was clipped by 1 base and J by 7 bases, with 16 bases between them. Per the germline V gene, CDR1 is SNHLY and CDR2 is FYNNEI. The CDR3 covers 15 residues. The CDR3 nucleotides read TGTGCCAGCAGTGAAGGGCAGGGCCGGACGTCTGGCTACACCTTC. It encodes CASSEGQGRTSGYTF.

The chain uses TRBV5-1 and TRBJ1-2, with D possibly TRBD1 on 5 matching bases. Trimming left V 4 bases short and J 5 bases short, with 21 bases between. From germline, CDR1 is SGHRS and CDR2 YFSETQ. The CDR3 has 16 amino acids. The CDR3 region has the DNA TGCGCCAGCAGCCCGGGACCGGGCCGACGGTTTTATGGCTACACCTTC. Translation gives CASSPGPGRRFYGYTF.

This clonotype was seen many times. The chain has TRBV5-1 and TRBJ1-2, with 9 bases matching TRBD1. Germline lookup yields CDR1 SGHRS and CDR2 YFSETQ. Germline trimming cut 3 bases from V and 3 bases from J; bases unmatched to any gene: 3. There are 14 residues in the CDR3. CDR3 protein: CASSSTGGHYGYTF. The CDR3 DNA reads as TGCGCCAGCAGCTCCACAGGGGGCCACTATGGCTACACCTTC.

Ten or more counts support this clonotype. V is TRBV5-1 and J is TRBJ2-7, with 12 bases lining up with TRBD1. The CDR3 has 15 residues. CDR1 is SGHRS and CDR2 is YFSETQ in the germline V gene. Losses at the gene ends were 4 bases for V and 5 bases for J; bases not matched to a gene: 7. Written as DNA, the CDR3 is TGCGCCAGCAGCAAGGCGGGACAGGGGGCCCACGAGCAGTACTTC. This encodes CASSKAGQGAHEQYF.

This clonotype was seen at least ten times. The chain recombines TRBV5-1 with TRBJ2-1, with 11 nucleotides matching TRBD2. J lost 9 bases, V lost 0 bases, and 8 bases had no gene match. Per the germline V gene, CDR1 is SGHRS and CDR2 is YFSETQ. The CDR3 is made up of 16 amino acids. The chain's CDR3 is CASSLDLAGGQVEQFF. CDR3 sequence (DNA): TGCGCCAGCAGCTTGGATCTAGCGGGGGGCCAGGTTGAGCAGTTCTTC.

The chain is built from TRBV7-6 and TRBJ2-5; D gene ambiguous. CDR3 length equals 14 residues. Germline values: CDR1 SGHVS, CDR2 FNYEAQ. V lost 2 bases, J lost 1 base, and 8 bases lay in between. The CDR3 coding sequence is TGTGCCAGCAGCTTAAAATCCGTCCAAGAGACCCAGTACTTC. It specifies CASSLKSVQETQYF.

Concerning this clonotype: Possible read error: a much larger clone is one base away. This CDR3 reads CASSLGQGMAGGSYEQYF. The CDR3 nucleotides read TGCGCCAGCAGCTTAGGACAGGGAATGGCCGGGGGGTCCTACGAGCAGTACTTC. This sequence joins TRBV5-1 and TRBJ2-7; maybe TRBD1 (8 bases). CDR3 length: 18 residues. CDR1 SGHRS and CDR2 YFSETQ come from the germline V gene. V was pared by 2 bases and J by 1 base, with 22 bases between.

This clonotype was found many times. The V and J genes are TRBV2 and TRBJ2-1; possible D gene TRBD2, 7 bases. This CDR3 is built from 16 residues. V dropped 5 bases and J dropped 2 bases, with 16 bases sitting between them. The germline V gene has CDR1 SNHLY and CDR2 FYNNEI. The CDR3 nucleotides are TGTGCCAGCAGTTTGGTCGGGGGGCAGACCTACAATGAGCAGTTCTTC. Protein sequence: CASSLVGGQTYNEQFF.